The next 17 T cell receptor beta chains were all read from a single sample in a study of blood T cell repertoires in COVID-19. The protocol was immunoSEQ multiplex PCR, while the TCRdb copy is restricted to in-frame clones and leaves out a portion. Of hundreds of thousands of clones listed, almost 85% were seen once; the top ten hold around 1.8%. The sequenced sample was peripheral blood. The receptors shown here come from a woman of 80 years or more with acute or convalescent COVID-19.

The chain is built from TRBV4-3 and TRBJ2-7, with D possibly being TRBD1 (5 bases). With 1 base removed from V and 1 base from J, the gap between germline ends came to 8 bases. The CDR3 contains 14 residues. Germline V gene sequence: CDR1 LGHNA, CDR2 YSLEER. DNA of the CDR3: TGCGCCAGCAGCCAAGCAAGGGGATCCTACGAGCAGTACTTC. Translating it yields CASSQARGSYEQYF.

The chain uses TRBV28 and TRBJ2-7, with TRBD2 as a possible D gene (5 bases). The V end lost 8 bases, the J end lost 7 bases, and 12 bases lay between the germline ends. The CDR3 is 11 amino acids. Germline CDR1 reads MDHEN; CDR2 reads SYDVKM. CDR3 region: CASGSVEEQYF. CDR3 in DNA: TGTGCCAGCGGGAGTGTGGAAGAGCAGTACTTC. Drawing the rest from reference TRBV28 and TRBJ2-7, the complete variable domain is DVKVTQSSRYLVKRTGEKVFLECVQDMDHENMFWYRQDPGLGLRLIYFSYDVKMKEKGDIPEGYSVSREKKERFSLILESASTNQTSMYLCASGSVEEQYFGPGTRLTVT.

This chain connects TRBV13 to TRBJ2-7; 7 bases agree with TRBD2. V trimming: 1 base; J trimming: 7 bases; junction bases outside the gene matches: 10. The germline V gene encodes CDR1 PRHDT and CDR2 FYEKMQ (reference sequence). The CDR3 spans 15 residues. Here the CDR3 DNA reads TGTGCCAGCAGCTTAGAGCTGACTAGCTCCGTAGAGCAGTACTTC. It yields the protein CASSLELTSSVEQYF.

Here the CDR3 DNA reads TGTGCCAGCTCACGGGGCGGGACCCTCTCCTACGAGCAGTACTTC. Translating gives CASSRGGTLSYEQYF. The V and J genes are TRBV18 and TRBJ2-7, with D tentatively TRBD2 (6 bases). V gave up 4 bases and J gave up 0 bases, with 13 bases separating them. Per the germline V gene, CDR1 is KGHSH and CDR2 is LQKENI. The CDR3 has 15 amino acids.

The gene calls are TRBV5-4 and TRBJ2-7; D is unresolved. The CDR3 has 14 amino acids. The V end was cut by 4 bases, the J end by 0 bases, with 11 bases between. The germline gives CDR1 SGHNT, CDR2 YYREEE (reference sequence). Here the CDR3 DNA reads TGTGCCAGCAGCACCTCTAAGAGCTCCTACGAGCAGTACTTC. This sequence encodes CASSTSKSSYEQYF. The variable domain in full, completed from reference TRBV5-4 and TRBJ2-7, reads ETGVTQSPTHLIKTRGQQVTLRCSSQSGHNTVSWYQQALGQGPQFIFQYYREEENGRGNFPPRFSGLQFPNYSSELNVNALELDDSALYLCASSTSKSSYEQYFGPGTRLTVT.

CDR3 residues: CASSDRGWETQYF. The CDR3 DNA follows: TGTGCCAGTAGCGATCGGGGGTGGGAGACCCAGTACTTC. The V call is TRBV19, the J call TRBJ2-5; TRBD2 might be the D (6 bases). Trimming stripped 6 bases from V and 5 bases from J, with 13 bases between. Germline V CDR1 and CDR2: LNHDA, SQIVND (reference sequence). The CDR3 is 13 amino acids.

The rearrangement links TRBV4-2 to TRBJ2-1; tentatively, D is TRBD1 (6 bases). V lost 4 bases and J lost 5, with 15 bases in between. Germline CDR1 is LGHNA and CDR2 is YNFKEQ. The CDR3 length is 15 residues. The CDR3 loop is CASSRGLPGDNEQFF. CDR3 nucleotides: TGTGCCAGCAGCCGGGGCCTACCAGGGGACAATGAGCAGTTCTTC.

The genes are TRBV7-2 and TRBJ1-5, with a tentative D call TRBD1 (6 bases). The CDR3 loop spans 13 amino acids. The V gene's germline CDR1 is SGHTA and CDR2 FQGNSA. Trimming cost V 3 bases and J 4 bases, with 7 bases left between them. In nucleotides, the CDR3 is TGTGCCAGCAGCTTTACAGGGAATCAGCCCCAGCATTTT. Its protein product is CASSFTGNQPQHF.

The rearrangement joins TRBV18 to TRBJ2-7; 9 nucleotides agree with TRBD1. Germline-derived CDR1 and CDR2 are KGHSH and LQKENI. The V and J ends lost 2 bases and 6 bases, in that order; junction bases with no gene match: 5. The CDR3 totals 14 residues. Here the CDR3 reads CASSPLGQGAEQYF. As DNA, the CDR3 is TGTGCCAGCTCACCATTGGGACAGGGAGCCGAGCAGTACTTC.

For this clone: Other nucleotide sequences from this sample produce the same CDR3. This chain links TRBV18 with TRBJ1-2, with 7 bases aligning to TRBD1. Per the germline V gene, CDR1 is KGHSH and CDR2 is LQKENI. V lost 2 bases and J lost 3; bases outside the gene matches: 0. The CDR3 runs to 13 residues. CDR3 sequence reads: CASSPDRDYGYTF. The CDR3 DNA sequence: TGTGCCAGCTCACCAGACAGGGACTATGGCTACACCTTC. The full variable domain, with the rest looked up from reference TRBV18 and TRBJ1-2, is NAGVMQNPRHLVRRRGQEARLRCSPMKGHSHVYWYRQLPEEGLKFMVYLQKENIIDESGMPKERFSAEFPKEGPSILRIQQVVRGDSAAYFCASSPDRDYGYTFGSGTRLTVV.

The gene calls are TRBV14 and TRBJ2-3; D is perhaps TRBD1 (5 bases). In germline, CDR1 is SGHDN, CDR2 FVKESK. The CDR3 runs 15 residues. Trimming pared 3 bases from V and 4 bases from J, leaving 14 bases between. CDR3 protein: CASSHLGVGADTQYF. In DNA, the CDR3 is TGTGCCAGCAGCCATTTAGGGGTAGGCGCAGATACGCAGTATTTT.

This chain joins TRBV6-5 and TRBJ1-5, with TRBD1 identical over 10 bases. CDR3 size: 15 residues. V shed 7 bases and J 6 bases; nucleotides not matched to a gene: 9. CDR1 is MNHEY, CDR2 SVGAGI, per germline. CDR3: CASKTGGSGPQPQHF. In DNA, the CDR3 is TGTGCCAGCAAGACAGGGGGCTCTGGGCCTCAGCCCCAGCATTTT.

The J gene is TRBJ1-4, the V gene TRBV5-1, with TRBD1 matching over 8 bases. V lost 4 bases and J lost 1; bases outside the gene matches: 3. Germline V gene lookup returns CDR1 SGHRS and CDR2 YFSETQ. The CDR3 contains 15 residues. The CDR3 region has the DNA TGCGCCAGCAGCCAAACAGGGGGAACTAATGAAAAACTGTTTTTT. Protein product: CASSQTGGTNEKLFF.

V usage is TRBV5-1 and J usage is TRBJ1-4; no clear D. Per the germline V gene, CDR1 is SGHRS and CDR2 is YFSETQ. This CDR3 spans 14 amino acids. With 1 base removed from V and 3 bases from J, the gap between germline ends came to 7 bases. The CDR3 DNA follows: TGCGCCAGCAGCTTGAGAGGGTCTAATGAAAAACTGTTTTTT. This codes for CASSLRGSNEKLFF.

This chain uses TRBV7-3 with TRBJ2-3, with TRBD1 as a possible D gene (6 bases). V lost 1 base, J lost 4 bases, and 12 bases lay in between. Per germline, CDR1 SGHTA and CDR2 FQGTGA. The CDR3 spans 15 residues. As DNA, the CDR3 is TGTGCCAGCAGCTTAATCGTGGACAGTCCAGATACGCAGTATTTT. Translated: CASSLIVDSPDTQYF.

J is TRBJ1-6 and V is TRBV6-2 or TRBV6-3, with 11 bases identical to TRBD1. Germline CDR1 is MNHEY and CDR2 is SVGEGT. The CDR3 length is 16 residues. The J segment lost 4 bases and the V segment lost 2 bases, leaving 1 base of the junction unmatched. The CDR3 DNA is TGTGCCAGCAGTTACGGACAGGGGGCATATAATTCACCCCTCCACTTT. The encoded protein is CASSYGQGAYNSPLHF.

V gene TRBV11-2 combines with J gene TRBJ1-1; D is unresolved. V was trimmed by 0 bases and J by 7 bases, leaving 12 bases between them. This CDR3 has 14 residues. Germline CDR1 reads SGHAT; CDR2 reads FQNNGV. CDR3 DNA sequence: TGTGCCAGCAGCTTAGAGGGTTGGGGAGTTGAAGCTTTCTTT. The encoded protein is CASSLEGWGVEAFF.